The clone carrying this T cell receptor (beta chain) was seen a few times. The antigen is undetermined. This sample stems from a study of CD8 T cells in ankylosing spondylitis. For TCR beta, libraries came from quantitative 5'-RACE with molecular barcodes. Each CDR3 protein is one row after TCRdb ran MiXCR on the 5' RACE reads. This table holds approximately 550,000 distinct CDR3 sequences, about an eighth found once. Points from the study as a whole: Eight highly homologous variants formed a TCR beta motif that appeared characteristic of ankylosing spondylitis blood. There was reportedly significant enrichment of clones that were disease-linked in matched ankylosing spondylitis synovial fluid. Relatively rare in peripheral blood, disease-linked clones were also CD8+. Past studies reported some motif variants in reactive arthritis synovial fluid and blood.

What was sequenced was blood, either unsorted or a sorted T cell fraction (not recorded which). The clonotype originates from a male donor with ankylosing spondylitis.

For the CDR3, the DNA is TGTGCCACCAGTCTTGAGCTTTTTCAGACCGGGGAGCTGTTTTTT. Translation: CATSLELFQTGELFF. The genes are TRBV15 and TRBJ2-2; no firm D call. The CDR3 loop spans 15 amino acids. Trimming stripped 6 bases from V and 5 bases from J, with 16 bases between. The germline V gene encodes CDR1 LNHNV and CDR2 YYDKDF (reference sequence).